The rows below give T cell receptor beta chains drawn from one sample of a study of control samples from healthy donors and cancer patients. TCRdb's table, derived via immunoSEQ multiplex PCR, lists solely in-frame clones and lacks some. The sample has approximately 90,000 clones, more than 70% seen once. The sample comprised blood. These receptors were taken from a woman in her thirties or forties in good health. The CDR3 runs from the conserved cysteine through the conserved F or W. The order of the fields is J gene, clone size, V gene, D gene, CDR3 DNA, CDR3 protein. D genes are given only for firm matches. Some rows mark clone size as missing; the rest say once, few, many or name a class of expanded clone.

j_gene: TRBJ2-6; abundance: NA; v_gene: TRBV3-1/TRBV3-2; d_gene: NA; CDR3nt: TGTGCCAGCAGCCCTCGCTCTGGGGCCAACGTCCTGACTTTC; CDR3aa: CASSPRSGANVLTF
j_gene: TRBJ1-5; abundance: NA; v_gene: TRBV7-2; d_gene: NA; CDR3nt: TGTGCCAGCAGCTGGGCAGGACAGCTGGGTCAGCCCCAGCATTTT; CDR3aa: CASSWAGQLGQPQHF
j_gene: TRBJ2-3; abundance: NA; v_gene: TRBV9; d_gene: NA; CDR3nt: TGTGCCAGCGGAAAGGGAGGAACAGATACGCAGTATTTT; CDR3aa: CASGKGGTDTQYF
j_gene: TRBJ2-1; abundance: NA; v_gene: TRBV30; d_gene: NA; CDR3nt: TGTGCCTGGAGCGGAAAGATCGGCCGGCAGAGCTCCTACAATGAGCAGTTCTTC; CDR3aa: CAWSGKIGRQSSYNEQFF
j_gene: TRBJ1-1; abundance: NA; v_gene: TRBV5-6; d_gene: NA; CDR3nt: TGTGCCAGCAGCCGGAACACTGAAGCTTTCTTT; CDR3aa: CASSRNTEAFF
j_gene: TRBJ1-4; abundance: NA; v_gene: TRBV5-5; d_gene: NA; CDR3nt: TGTGCCAGCAGTCACACTTGGGGATCAAATGAAAAACTGTTTTTT; CDR3aa: CASSHTWGSNEKLFF
j_gene: TRBJ2-2; abundance: NA; v_gene: TRBV5-6; d_gene: TRBD1; CDR3nt: TGTGCCAGCAGCTTACTGGGACAGGCCGGCACCGGGGAGCTGTTTTTT; CDR3aa: CASSLLGQAGTGELFF
j_gene: TRBJ2-1; abundance: NA; v_gene: TRBV4-2; d_gene: NA; CDR3nt: TGTGCCAGCAGCCCCAGATTAGGGGGGCAAGTCAATGAGCAGTTCTTC; CDR3aa: CASSPRLGGQVNEQFF
j_gene: TRBJ1-5; abundance: NA; v_gene: TRBV6-2/TRBV6-3; d_gene: NA; CDR3nt: TGTGCCAGCAGTTACGGCGTGGGGGGGACCCTTAATCAGCCCCAGCATTTT; CDR3aa: CASSYGVGGTLNQPQHF
j_gene: TRBJ2-1; abundance: NA; v_gene: TRBV19; d_gene: TRBD2; CDR3nt: TGTGCCAGTAGTATAAGAGGTAGCGGGGGTTATTACAATGAGCAGTTCTTC; CDR3aa: CASSIRGSGGYYNEQFF
j_gene: TRBJ1-3; abundance: NA; v_gene: TRBV4-1; d_gene: TRBD1; CDR3nt: TGCGCCAGCAGCCCTGACTTAAGGGGACAGTACTCCTCTGGAAACACCATATATTTT; CDR3aa: CASSPDLRGQYSSGNTIYF
j_gene: TRBJ2-2; abundance: NA; v_gene: TRBV24-1; d_gene: TRBD1; CDR3nt: TGTGCCACCAAGGGGGCTACCGGGGAGCTGTTTTTT; CDR3aa: CATKGATGELFF
j_gene: TRBJ2-5; abundance: NA; v_gene: TRBV14; d_gene: TRBD2; CDR3nt: TGTGCCAGCAGCCCTTTCCCAGGGGGGGGCAAGGCTAGCGGGGCCGAAGAGACCCAGTACTTC; CDR3aa: CASSPFPGGGKASGAEETQYF
j_gene: TRBJ2-3; abundance: NA; v_gene: TRBV12-5; d_gene: TRBD1; CDR3nt: TGTGCTAGTGGTCCGGGACAGGGAAGCACAGATACGCAGTATTTT; CDR3aa: CASGPGQGSTDTQYF
j_gene: TRBJ1-6; abundance: NA; v_gene: TRBV5-5; d_gene: NA; CDR3nt: TGTGCCAGCAGCTTGGTGAAGGGGAAGAATAATTCACCCCTCCACTTT; CDR3aa: CASSLVKGKNNSPLHF
j_gene: TRBJ1-2; abundance: NA; v_gene: TRBV6-5; d_gene: NA; CDR3nt: TGTGCCAGCAGTTACGCGGCAGACTTTGGCTACACCTTC; CDR3aa: CASSYAADFGYTF
j_gene: TRBJ1-3; abundance: few; v_gene: TRBV30; d_gene: TRBD1; CDR3nt: TGTGCCTGCCAACAGGGGGCGGGTGGAAACACCATATATTTT; CDR3aa: CACQQGAGGNTIYF
j_gene: TRBJ2-7; abundance: NA; v_gene: TRBV7-8; d_gene: NA; CDR3nt: TGTGCCAGCAGCTCGCTAGGGGAGTTGGGGGCCTACGAGCAGTACTTC; CDR3aa: CASSSLGELGAYEQYF
j_gene: TRBJ1-2; abundance: NA; v_gene: TRBV6-5; d_gene: NA; CDR3nt: TGTGCCAGCAGTCCCTCTATATCGGAGGTCTATGGCTACACCTTC; CDR3aa: CASSPSISEVYGYTF
j_gene: TRBJ2-1; abundance: NA; v_gene: TRBV27; d_gene: NA; CDR3nt: TGTGCCAGCAGTTTCACAGTTTACAATGAGCAGTTCTTC; CDR3aa: CASSFTVYNEQFF
j_gene: TRBJ1-2; abundance: NA; v_gene: TRBV6-2/TRBV6-3; d_gene: NA; CDR3nt: TGTGCCAGCAGTTACCTCCGGACAGAAGCTAACTATGGCTACACCTTC; CDR3aa: CASSYLRTEANYGYTF
j_gene: TRBJ2-7; abundance: many; v_gene: TRBV19; d_gene: NA; CDR3nt: TGTGCCAGTAGTATTAGATTATCTACTTTCTACGAGCAGTACTTC; CDR3aa: CASSIRLSTFYEQYF
j_gene: TRBJ2-7; abundance: NA; v_gene: TRBV6-5; d_gene: NA; CDR3nt: TGTGCCAGCAGTTACGAGAGGGACGGGGGTTACGAGCAGTACTTC; CDR3aa: CASSYERDGGYEQYF
j_gene: TRBJ2-1; abundance: once; v_gene: TRBV2; d_gene: TRBD1; CDR3nt: TGTGCCAGCAGTCCAGACAGGGGAGTAAATGAGCAGTTCTTC; CDR3aa: CASSPDRGVNEQFF
j_gene: TRBJ2-6; abundance: NA; v_gene: TRBV7-9; d_gene: NA; CDR3nt: TGTGCCAGCAGCTTAGCGGGGGGGCCCTCTGGGGCCAACGTCCTGACTTTC; CDR3aa: CASSLAGGPSGANVLTF
j_gene: TRBJ1-2; abundance: NA; v_gene: TRBV7-2; d_gene: NA; CDR3nt: TGTGCCAGCAGACTCCGGGACACACTCTTGTCTGGCTACACCTTC; CDR3aa: CASRLRDTLLSGYTF
j_gene: TRBJ2-4; abundance: NA; v_gene: TRBV6-4; d_gene: NA; CDR3nt: TGTGCCAGCATTTACAGGGAACGATTGGCCAAAAACATTCAGTACTTC; CDR3aa: CASIYRERLAKNIQYF
j_gene: TRBJ1-1; abundance: NA; v_gene: TRBV6-5; d_gene: TRBD1; CDR3nt: TGTGCCAGCAGTCTAGGACAGGGGAGCACTGAAGCTTTCTTT; CDR3aa: CASSLGQGSTEAFF
j_gene: TRBJ1-6; abundance: NA; v_gene: TRBV7-2; d_gene: NA; CDR3nt: TGTGCCAGCAGCCTCGGAGGAGGGCTATCACCCCTCCACTTT; CDR3aa: CASSLGGGLSPLHF
j_gene: TRBJ2-7; abundance: NA; v_gene: TRBV4-1; d_gene: NA; CDR3nt: TGCGCCAGCAGCCAAGATTTCGTTAGGGACGAGCAGTACTTC; CDR3aa: CASSQDFVRDEQYF
j_gene: TRBJ2-6; abundance: NA; v_gene: TRBV29-1; d_gene: NA; CDR3nt: TGCAGCGTTGAGGAGCGGCGCCTCTCTGGGGCCAACGTCCTGACTTTC; CDR3aa: CSVEERRLSGANVLTF
j_gene: TRBJ1-4; abundance: NA; v_gene: TRBV4-3; d_gene: TRBD1; CDR3nt: TGCGCCAGCAGCCAAGGAAGAGGGACAGGGGAAGAAAAACTGTTTTTT; CDR3aa: CASSQGRGTGEEKLFF
j_gene: TRBJ1-6; abundance: NA; v_gene: TRBV29-1; d_gene: NA; CDR3nt: TGCAGCGTTGCGCAATCTAAAAGGGATTCACCCCTCCACTTT; CDR3aa: CSVAQSKRDSPLHF
j_gene: TRBJ1-3; abundance: NA; v_gene: TRBV11-1; d_gene: NA; CDR3nt: TGTGCCAGCAGCCGGGACCTAGGGCCCGGAAACACCATATATTTT; CDR3aa: CASSRDLGPGNTIYF
j_gene: TRBJ2-7; abundance: NA; v_gene: TRBV9; d_gene: TRBD1; CDR3nt: TGTGCCAGCAGCGCCCGGGGGACAGGGTCCTCCTACGAGCAGTACTTC; CDR3aa: CASSARGTGSSYEQYF